What follows are 24 T cell receptor beta chains derived from one specimen sequenced in a study of spatial heterogeneity in lung cancer (dated by TCRdb to the late 2010s). Interpreted using the paper, the time point label stands for: sample taken at primary tumor resection. Whole RNA extracted from tumor and nontumor lung tissue, or from cryopreserved PBMC samples, was used for TCR sequencing without cell sorting. Libraries were made using 5' RACE. Sequencer: NextSeq 500. TCRdb trimmed the raw reads at Q25, called clones with MiXCR and kept productive beta chains. Each entry merges the rows of one CDR3 protein and shows their most common DNA and genes. In all, the sample holds fewer than 12,000 distinct CDR3 sequences, and around 9.4% of those were seen once. The ten largest clones represent 20% to 30% of the sample. The sample here was PBMCs, taken at surgery. All receptors come from a male donor with early-stage non-small cell lung cancer.

This clonotype was observed at least ten times. This chain connects TRBV19 to TRBJ1-1; no clear D. V lost 1 base, J lost 1 base, and 7 bases lay in between. The CDR3 is 14 amino acids. CDR1 LNHDA and CDR2 SQIVND come from the germline V gene (reference sequence). CDR3 protein: CASSIGQPNTEAFF. CDR3 coding DNA: TGTGCCAGTAGTATAGGGCAGCCGAACACTGAAGCTTTCTTT.

The V call is TRBV6-2 or TRBV6-3, the J call TRBJ2-7; D perhaps matches TRBD1 (6 bases). This CDR3 spans 16 amino acids. The germline V gene encodes CDR1 MNHEY and CDR2 SVGEGT. The germline V and J ends were trimmed by 8 bases and 6 bases, with 26 bases remaining between them. CDR3 protein: CASRDDEGTHFVEQYF. DNA for the CDR3: TGTGCCAGCCGGGATGACGAGGGGACACACTTCGTCGAGCAGTACTTC.

This clonotype occurred many times. The gene calls are TRBV28 and TRBJ2-7; D is undetermined. This CDR3 has 12 residues. The V gene's germline CDR1 is MDHEN and CDR2 SYDVKM. The V gene lost 4 bases and the J gene lost 6 bases, with 10 bases spanning the gap. The CDR3 protein is CASSSSPGEQYF. The CDR3 DNA is TGTGCCAGCAGTTCGTCCCCTGGCGAGCAGTACTTC.

This clonotype was seen many times. The chain joins TRBV6-5 to TRBJ2-5; D gene ambiguous. Trimming removed 0 bases at V and 1 base at J, with 0 bases between. In germline, CDR1 is MNHEY, CDR2 SVGAGI. CDR3 length: 12 residues. The CDR3 reads CASSYSQETQYF. For the CDR3, the DNA is TGTGCCAGCAGTTACTCCCAAGAGACCCAGTACTTC.

In its sample, this clonotype was seen many times. The chain carries TRBV7-3 and TRBJ2-3; D not resolved. Germline V lookup: CDR1 SGHTA, CDR2 FQGTGA. Trimming left V 4 bases short and J 1 base short, with 9 bases between. The CDR3 has 14 amino acids. CDR3 DNA: TGTGCCAGCAGCTGGCAAGACCGCACAGATACGCAGTATTTT. Protein sequence: CASSWQDRTDTQYF.

This clonotype was counted at least ten times. The rearrangement joins TRBV29-1 to TRBJ2-6, with a weak D call TRBD1 (6 bases). The germline V gene has CDR1 SQVTM and CDR2 ANQGSEA. V lost 3 bases to trimming and J lost 4 bases, with 13 bases between them. CDR3 length: 15 amino acids. CDR3 sequence reads: CSVEVDRSGANVLTF. CDR3 in DNA: TGCAGCGTTGAGGTCGACAGGTCCGGGGCCAACGTCCTGACTTTC. Full variable domain (remainder filled in from reference TRBV29-1 and TRBJ2-6): SAVISQKPSRDICQRGTSLTIQCQVDSQVTMMFWYRQQPGQSLTLIATANQGSEATYESGFVIDKFPISRPNLTFSTLTVSNMSPEDSSIYLCSVEVDRSGANVLTFGAGSRLTVL.

The sample holds a few counts of this clonotype. The chain carries TRBV27 and TRBJ2-3; D possibly corresponds to TRBD2 (6 bases). The ends were cut back, 5 bases at V and 2 bases at J, with 11 bases in the middle. Germline lookup yields CDR1 MNHEY and CDR2 SMNVEV (reference sequence). CDR3 length: 14 amino acids. Here the CDR3 reads CASSPGGDTDTQYF. The CDR3 bases are TGTGCCAGCAGTCCAGGAGGGGACACAGATACGCAGTATTTT.

This clonotype was found many times. The chain links TRBV5-6 to TRBJ2-5, with a weak D call TRBD1 (6 bases). The CDR3 length is 14 residues. From germline, CDR1 is SGHDT and CDR2 YYEEEE. The V gene lost 6 bases and the J gene lost 4 bases, with 16 bases spanning the gap. The CDR3 DNA reads TGTGCCAGCACCTGGAGACAGGCGGGAGAGACCCAGTACTTC. It specifies CASTWRQAGETQYF.

This clonotype was observed at least ten times. V and J are TRBV4-3 and TRBJ1-5; 7 bases fit TRBD1. Germline values: CDR1 LGHNA, CDR2 YSLEER. The CDR3 loop spans 16 amino acids. V lost 0 bases and J lost 4; bases outside the gene matches: 6. The CDR3 is CASSQELGQVNQPQHF. The CDR3 nucleotides are TGCGCCAGCAGCCAAGAGCTCGGACAGGTAAATCAGCCCCAGCATTTT.

This clonotype was counted many times. The rearrangement links TRBV7-2 to TRBJ2-3, with D hard to call. There are 11 residues in the CDR3. CDR1 and CDR2 (germline): SGHTA, FQGNSA. Trimming left V 5 bases short and J 2 bases short, with 2 bases between. CDR3 residues: CASSATDTQYF. CDR3 bases: TGTGCCAGCAGCGCCACAGATACGCAGTATTTT.

The chain links TRBV18 to TRBJ2-3; 11 bases are shared with TRBD2. V gave up 6 bases and J gave up 3 bases; unmatched junction bases: 5. The germline V gene encodes CDR1 KGHSH and CDR2 LQKENI. The CDR3 totals 15 residues. The DNA of the CDR3 is TGTGCCAGCTCGGGGGGACTAGCGGAAACAGATACGCAGTATTTT. Translation: CASSGGLAETDTQYF. Filled out from reference TRBV18 and TRBJ2-3, the complete variable domain reads NAGVMQNPRHLVRRRGQEARLRCSPMKGHSHVYWYRQLPEEGLKFMVYLQKENIIDESGMPKERFSAEFPKEGPSILRIQQVVRGDSAAYFCASSGGLAETDTQYFGPGTRLTVL.

This clonotype has a count of ten or more. This chain uses TRBV13 with TRBJ2-4; no firm D call. Trimming shortened V by 6 bases and J by 3 bases, and 6 bases separated the two germline ends. Germline V gene sequence: CDR1 PRHDT, CDR2 FYEKMQ (reference sequence). This CDR3 region has 12 residues. Here the CDR3 reads CASSTGKNIQYF. For the CDR3, the DNA is TGTGCCAGCAGTACTGGCAAAAACATTCAGTACTTC. The whole variable domain, remainder taken from reference TRBV13 and TRBJ2-4, is AAGVIQSPRHLIKEKRETATLKCYPIPRHDTVYWYQQGPGQDPQFLISFYEKMQSDKGSIPDRFSAQQFSDYHSELNMSSLELGDSALYFCASSTGKNIQYFGAGTRLSVL.

This clonotype was seen at least ten times. The chain uses TRBV5-5 and TRBJ1-1; no reliable D call. The CDR3 is 13 residues long. Trimming pared 4 bases from V and 3 bases from J, leaving 10 bases between. Germline V gene data show CDR1 as SGHKS and CDR2 as YYEKEE (reference sequence). CDR3 DNA: TGTGCCAGCAGCCCTCCCCCAGACACTGAAGCTTTCTTT. Amino acid sequence: CASSPPPDTEAFF.

There are many counts of this clonotype. The chain employs TRBV30 and TRBJ1-5; D unresolved. The V gene's germline CDR1 is GTSNPN and CDR2 SVGIG (reference sequence). The CDR3 loop spans 14 amino acids. V dropped 0 bases and J dropped 2 bases, with 8 bases sitting between them. CDR3 residues: CAWSVRRRNQPQHF. DNA for the CDR3: TGTGCCTGGAGTGTACGACGCCGCAATCAGCCCCAGCATTTT.

The sample holds many counts of this clonotype. The V call is TRBV20-1, the J call TRBJ2-7; D uncertain. This CDR3 contains 13 residues. Germline CDR1 and CDR2: DFQATT and SNEGSKA (reference sequence). Trimming pared 3 bases from V and 1 base from J, leaving 10 bases between. The CDR3 bases are TGCAGTGCTAGCGGACGGAATTCCTACGAGCAGTACTTC. This gives the protein CSASGRNSYEQYF.

This clonotype was detected ten times or more. The chain carries TRBV5-1 and TRBJ2-7; 15 bases fit TRBD2. Trimming removed 4 bases from V and 7 bases from J; junction bases left unmatched: 9. The CDR3 runs to 16 residues. CDR1 is SGHRS, CDR2 YFSETQ, per germline. The CDR3 loop is CASSEYGLAGGQEQYF. In DNA form, the CDR3 reads TGCGCCAGCAGCGAGTACGGACTAGCGGGGGGGCAAGAGCAGTACTTC.

This clonotype came up many times. The chain couples TRBV2 to TRBJ2-7; TRBD2 matches 7 bases. Germline loops: CDR1 SNHLY, CDR2 FYNNEI. This CDR3 is 14 amino acids long. Trimming cost V 6 bases and J 1 base; bases outside gene matches: 6. CDR3 in amino acids: CASRMASGSYEQYF. The CDR3, as DNA: TGTGCCAGCAGGATGGCTAGCGGATCCTACGAGCAGTACTTC. Supplemented by reference TRBV2 and TRBJ2-7, the full variable domain reads EPEVTQTPSHQVTQMGQEVILRCVPISNHLYFYWYRQILGQKVEFLVSFYNNEISEKSEIFDDQFSVERPDGSNFTLKIRSTKLEDSAMYFCASRMASGSYEQYFGPGTRLTVT.

This clonotype was seen many times. The gene calls are TRBV12-3 or TRBV12-4 and TRBJ2-1, with 7 bases fitting TRBD1. The trim removed 6 bases at V and 5 bases at J, leaving 7 bases unmatched. The CDR3 is made up of 14 amino acids. In nucleotides, the CDR3 is TGTGCCAGCAGCCATAGGACAGGCAACAATGAGCAGTTCTTC. It yields the protein CASSHRTGNNEQFF.

The table lists this clonotype with many counts. The rearrangement links TRBV27 to TRBJ2-1; 7 bases map to TRBD1. The CDR3 spans 15 residues. J lost 3 bases, V lost 5 bases, and 7 bases had no gene match. CDR1 and CDR2 (germline): MNHEY, SMNVEV (reference sequence). CDR3 sequence: CASSRDSTLYNEQFF. The CDR3 DNA sequence: TGTGCCAGCAGTAGGGACAGCACTCTCTACAATGAGCAGTTCTTC.

In this sample, this clonotype is medium-sized. The chain links TRBV2 to TRBJ2-2; TRBD1 is a possible D gene (6 bases). Germline V lookup: CDR1 SNHLY, CDR2 FYNNEI. CDR3 size: 14 residues. Trimming took off 7 bases at V and 1 base at J, with 10 bases between the two ends. CDR3 bases: TGTGCCAGCAAGGACAGTCAGAACACCGGGGAGCTGTTTTTT. Protein: CASKDSQNTGELFF.

The sample holds many counts of this clonotype. The chain is built from TRBV20-1 and TRBJ1-5; 11 nucleotides match TRBD1. J lost 7 bases, V lost 0 bases, and 8 bases had no gene match. CDR3 length: 16 residues. Germline CDR1 DFQATT, CDR2 SNEGSKA (reference sequence). Here the CDR3 reads CSAREFGQGAQQPQHF. In DNA, the CDR3 is TGCAGTGCTAGAGAATTCGGACAGGGGGCACAACAGCCCCAGCATTTT.

This clonotype has a count of ten or more. CDR3 nucleotide sequence: TGTGCCAGCAGTCCACCGGGGGCGACCCAGTACTTC. It codes for CASSPPGATQYF. The genes are TRBV28 and TRBJ2-5; D tentatively reads TRBD1 or TRBD2 (6 bases each). The CDR3 contains 12 residues. Trimming shortened V by 5 bases and J by 7 bases, and 11 bases separated the two germline ends. CDR1 MDHEN and CDR2 SYDVKM come from the germline V gene.

This clonotype was counted many times. The J gene is TRBJ2-7, the V gene TRBV20-1; TRBD2 is a possible D gene (7 bases). V lost 0 bases and J 3 bases, leaving 15 bases between the germline ends. The CDR3 length is 15 residues. The V gene's germline CDR1 is DFQATT and CDR2 SNEGSKA (reference sequence). The CDR3 DNA reads TGCAGTGCTAGAGATTGGGGGGGGCCCCGCTACGAGCAGTACTTC. Translated: CSARDWGGPRYEQYF.

This sequence joins TRBV6-2 or TRBV6-3 and TRBJ2-2, with a possible D match to TRBD2 (5 bases). The CDR3 covers 12 residues. Deletions cut 8 bases from V and 6 bases from J, with 10 bases between. The germline CDR1 and CDR2 sequences are MNHEY and SVGEGT. DNA for the CDR3: TGTGCCAGCGGCGTGGGAGCCGGGGAGCTGTTTTTT. It yields the protein CASGVGAGELFF.